This record looks at one T cell receptor beta chain sequence and its context. Antigen: not known. Trimming removed 3 bases at V and 3 bases at J, with 9 bases between. Germline-derived CDR1 and CDR2 are SEHNR and FQNEAQ (reference sequence). CDR3 length equals 14 residues. This specimen comes from a study of OX40 agonist ivuxolimab in advanced cancers. Sequencing used immunoSEQ multiplex PCR; TCRdb keeps in-frame clones, though not all of them. The repertoire has some 96,000 clones, under 95% of them found once; the top ten carry roughly 0.56%. Study-level findings and limits: Partial responders at 0.1-3.0 mg/kg showed near-lowest clonal expansion. Low normalized clonal expansion also occurred in some nonresponding patients.

This clonotype was obtained from an adult with an advanced solid tumor such as melanoma, head and neck, liver or kidney cancer. This material consisted of CD4+ or CD8+ T cells sorted from blood, taken in a trial of the OX40 agonist ivuxolimab. The genes are TRBV7-9 and TRBJ1-5; D gene uncertain. The CDR3 region has the DNA TGTGCCAGCAGCTTGGACGGTATCAATCAGCCCCAGCATTTT. It yields the protein CASSLDGINQPQHF.